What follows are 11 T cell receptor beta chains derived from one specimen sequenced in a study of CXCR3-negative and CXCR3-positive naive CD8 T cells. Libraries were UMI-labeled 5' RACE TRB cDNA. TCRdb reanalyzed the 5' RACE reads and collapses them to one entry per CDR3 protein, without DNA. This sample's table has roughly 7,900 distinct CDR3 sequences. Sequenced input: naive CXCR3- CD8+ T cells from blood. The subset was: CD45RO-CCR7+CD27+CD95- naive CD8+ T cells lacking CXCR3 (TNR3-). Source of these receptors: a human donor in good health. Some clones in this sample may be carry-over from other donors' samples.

The CDR3 protein is CASSYSDRDEQYF. The chain employs TRBV6-5 and TRBJ2-7; there is no DNA to check the TCRdb D call of TRBD1. Germline CDR1 MNHEY, CDR2 SVGAGI. The CDR3 runs to 13 residues.

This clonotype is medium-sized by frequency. The CDR3 sequence: CASSQAWGSYEQYF. The rearrangement uses TRBV4-1 and TRBJ2-7. CDR3 length: 14 amino acids. Germline lookup yields CDR1 MGHRA and CDR2 YSYEKL.

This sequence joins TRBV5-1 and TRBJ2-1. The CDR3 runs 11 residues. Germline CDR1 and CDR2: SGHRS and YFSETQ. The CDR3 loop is CASSLGHEQFF.

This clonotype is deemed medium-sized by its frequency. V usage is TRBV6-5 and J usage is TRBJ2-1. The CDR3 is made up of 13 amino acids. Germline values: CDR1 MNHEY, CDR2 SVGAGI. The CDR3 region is CASRQSSYNEQFF.

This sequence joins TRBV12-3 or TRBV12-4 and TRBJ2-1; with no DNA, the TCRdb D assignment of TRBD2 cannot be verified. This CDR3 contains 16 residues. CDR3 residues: CASSSPGTSGGTEQFF.

The CDR3: CASSLEGTSGFMITDTQYF. The chain is built from TRBV5-1 and TRBJ2-3; TCRdb indicates TRBD2, and absent DNA this call remains unverified. This CDR3 is built from 19 residues. The germline CDR1 and CDR2 sequences are SGHRS and YFSETQ.

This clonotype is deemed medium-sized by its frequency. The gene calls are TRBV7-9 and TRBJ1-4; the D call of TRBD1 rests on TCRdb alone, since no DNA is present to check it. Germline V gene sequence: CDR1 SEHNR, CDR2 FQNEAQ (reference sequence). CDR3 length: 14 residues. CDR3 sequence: CASSSGTGGEKLFF.

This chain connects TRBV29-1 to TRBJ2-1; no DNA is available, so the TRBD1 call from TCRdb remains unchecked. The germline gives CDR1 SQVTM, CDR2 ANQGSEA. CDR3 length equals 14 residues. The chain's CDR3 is CSGSDGANYNEQFF.

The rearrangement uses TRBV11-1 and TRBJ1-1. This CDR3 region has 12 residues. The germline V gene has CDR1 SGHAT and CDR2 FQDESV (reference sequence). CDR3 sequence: CASSLDTTEAFF.

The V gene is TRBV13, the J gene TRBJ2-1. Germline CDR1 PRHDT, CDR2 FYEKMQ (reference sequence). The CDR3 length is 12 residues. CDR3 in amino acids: CASSKEIREQFF.

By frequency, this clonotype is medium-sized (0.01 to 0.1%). The CDR3 loop reads CASSSGGEQYF. This rearrangement joins TRBV27 to TRBJ2-7; there is no DNA to check the TCRdb D call of TRBD1. This CDR3 has 11 amino acids. Germline loops: CDR1 MNHEY, CDR2 SMNVEV (reference sequence).